This TCR beta chain came from a study of blood T cell repertoires in COVID-19. Profiling relied on immunoSEQ multiplex PCR, and the TCRdb table lists in-frame clones only, not all of them. The sample has fewer than 150,000 clones, more than 80% seen once. Unmatched junction bases numbered 10, after V lost 0 bases and J lost 6 bases. Germline lookup yields CDR1 SEHNR and CDR2 FQNEAQ (reference sequence). The CDR3 is made up of 17 amino acids. The chain couples TRBV7-9 to TRBJ1-5, with 8 bases aligning to TRBD1. Sequenced material: peripheral blood. This sequence originates from a human donor in a cohort sampled during active COVID-19. The CDR3 reads CASSLALQQGAIQPQHF. The DNA for the CDR3 is TGTGCCAGCAGCTTAGCGCTCCAGCAGGGGGCGATTCAGCCCCAGCATTTT. Using reference TRBV7-9 and TRBJ1-5 for the parts outside the CDR3, the full variable domain is DTGVSQNPRHKITKRGQNVTFRCDPISEHNRLYWYRQTLGQGPEFLTYFQNEAQLEKSRLLSDRFSAERPKGSFSTLEIQRTEQGDSAMYLCASSLALQQGAIQPQHFGDGTRLSIL.